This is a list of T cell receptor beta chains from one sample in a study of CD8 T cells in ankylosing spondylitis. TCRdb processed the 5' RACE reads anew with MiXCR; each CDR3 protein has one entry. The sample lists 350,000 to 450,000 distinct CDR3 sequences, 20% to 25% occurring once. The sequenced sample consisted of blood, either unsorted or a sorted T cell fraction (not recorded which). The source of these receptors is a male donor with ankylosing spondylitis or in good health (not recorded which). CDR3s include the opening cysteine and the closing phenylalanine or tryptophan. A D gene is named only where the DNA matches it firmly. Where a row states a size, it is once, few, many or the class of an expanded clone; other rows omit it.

CDR3nt: TGTGCCAGCAGCTTAGATGAGGCTCTAGCAGACTACGAGCAGTACTTC; CDR3aa: CASSLDEALADYEQYF; j_gene: TRBJ2-7; d_gene: .; abundance: few; v_gene: TRBV7-8
CDR3nt: TGCAGTGCTAGGGATTTAGCGGGGGACTACAATGAGCAGTTCTTC; CDR3aa: CSARDLAGDYNEQFF; j_gene: TRBJ2-1; d_gene: TRBD2; abundance: .; v_gene: TRBV20-1
CDR3nt: TGTGCCAGCAGCCAACTAGCGGGCCCGGCCGATGAGCAGTTCTTC; CDR3aa: CASSQLAGPADEQFF; j_gene: TRBJ2-1; d_gene: TRBD2; abundance: .; v_gene: TRBV7-2
CDR3nt: TGTGCCAGCAGACCTAGCGGGGGGCGGGCAGATACGCAGTATTTT; CDR3aa: CASRPSGGRADTQYF; j_gene: TRBJ2-3; d_gene: TRBD2; abundance: .; v_gene: TRBV28
CDR3nt: TGTGCCAGCAGGCCTAGACGGGGGGGGCATACGCAGTATTTT; CDR3aa: CASRPRRGGHTQYF; j_gene: TRBJ2-3; d_gene: TRBD2; abundance: few; v_gene: TRBV12-3/TRBV12-4
CDR3nt: TGCGCCAGCAGCTTGGAGGGCGGGGGGCCATACTACGAGCAGTACTTC; CDR3aa: CASSLEGGGPYYEQYF; j_gene: TRBJ2-7; d_gene: TRBD2; abundance: .; v_gene: TRBV5-1
CDR3nt: TGTGCCAGCAGTGAGGAGATAGCGGAAGAGACCCAGTACTTC; CDR3aa: CASSEEIAEETQYF; j_gene: TRBJ2-5; d_gene: .; abundance: .; v_gene: TRBV2
CDR3nt: TGTGCCAGAAGTCCGTGGACAGGCGGCGAGCAGTACTTC; CDR3aa: CARSPWTGGEQYF; j_gene: TRBJ2-7; d_gene: TRBD1; abundance: .; v_gene: TRBV12-3/TRBV12-4
CDR3nt: TGCAGCGTTGAAGATCCAGGCAGGGGGGTCACCGGGGAGCTGTTTTTT; CDR3aa: CSVEDPGRGVTGELFF; j_gene: TRBJ2-2; d_gene: .; abundance: .; v_gene: TRBV29-1
CDR3nt: TGTGCCAGCAGTGAGGGGACCTCTGGGGCCAACGTCCTGACTTTC; CDR3aa: CASSEGTSGANVLTF; j_gene: TRBJ2-6; d_gene: .; abundance: .; v_gene: TRBV2
CDR3nt: TGCGCCAGCAGCCAAGATGGGGGCGACTACGAGCAGTACTTC; CDR3aa: CASSQDGGDYEQYF; j_gene: TRBJ2-7; d_gene: .; abundance: .; v_gene: TRBV4-1
CDR3nt: TGTGCCAGCAGTTTCTACACAGAGAACACTGAAGCTTTCTTT; CDR3aa: CASSFYTENTEAFF; j_gene: TRBJ1-1; d_gene: .; abundance: few; v_gene: TRBV12-3/TRBV12-4
CDR3nt: TGTGCCAGCAGCACGGATAGGACAGGGAGGAGAGATACGCAGTATTTT; CDR3aa: CASSTDRTGRRDTQYF; j_gene: TRBJ2-3; d_gene: TRBD1; abundance: .; v_gene: TRBV7-9
CDR3nt: TGCGCCAGCAGCCCTACGTATAACAGGGCCTACAATGAGCAGTTCTTC; CDR3aa: CASSPTYNRAYNEQFF; j_gene: TRBJ2-1; d_gene: .; abundance: .; v_gene: TRBV4-1
CDR3nt: TGTGCCACCAGTGATTTGCGGCTGGGACAGGGGAACACCGGGGAGCTGTTTTTT; CDR3aa: CATSDLRLGQGNTGELFF; j_gene: TRBJ2-2; d_gene: TRBD1; abundance: few; v_gene: TRBV24-1
CDR3nt: TGTGCCAGCAGTGAGCTAGCGGGGGGACCCTCCTACGAGCAGTACTTC; CDR3aa: CASSELAGGPSYEQYF; j_gene: TRBJ2-7; d_gene: TRBD2; abundance: .; v_gene: TRBV2
CDR3nt: TGTGCCAGCAGTTACTCGAGAGGCGGGCCCACCTACAATGAGCAGTTCTTC; CDR3aa: CASSYSRGGPTYNEQFF; j_gene: TRBJ2-1; d_gene: .; abundance: .; v_gene: TRBV6-5
CDR3nt: TGTGCCAGCAGTTACGGACAGGGGGCCAACGGGGAGCTGTTTTTT; CDR3aa: CASSYGQGANGELFF; j_gene: TRBJ2-2; d_gene: TRBD1; abundance: .; v_gene: TRBV6-5
CDR3nt: TGTGCCAGCAGCCCCGAGATTGGGGGACAGCTCGCCTACAATGAGCAGTTCTTC; CDR3aa: CASSPEIGGQLAYNEQFF; j_gene: TRBJ2-1; d_gene: TRBD1; abundance: few; v_gene: TRBV9
CDR3nt: TGTGCCAGCAGCTTCGGGCTACCCTCTCATTACAATGAGCAGTTCTTC; CDR3aa: CASSFGLPSHYNEQFF; j_gene: TRBJ2-1; d_gene: .; abundance: .; v_gene: TRBV7-9
CDR3nt: TGCGCCAGCAGCCACCCGGGACAGGGGATTTCACCCCTCCACTTT; CDR3aa: CASSHPGQGISPLHF; j_gene: TRBJ1-6; d_gene: TRBD1; abundance: few; v_gene: TRBV4-1
CDR3nt: TGTGCCAGCAGTCCCACTGAGGAAGAGACCCAGTACTTC; CDR3aa: CASSPTEEETQYF; j_gene: TRBJ2-5; d_gene: .; abundance: few; v_gene: TRBV13
CDR3nt: TGTGCCAGCAGCTTTGGGACAGGCCGCAATGAGCAGTTCTTC; CDR3aa: CASSFGTGRNEQFF; j_gene: TRBJ2-1; d_gene: TRBD1; abundance: few; v_gene: TRBV11-2
CDR3nt: TGTGCCAGCAGGCCCGGGACAACGAACACTGAAGCTTTCTTT; CDR3aa: CASRPGTTNTEAFF; j_gene: TRBJ1-1; d_gene: .; abundance: few; v_gene: TRBV12-3/TRBV12-4
CDR3nt: TGCAGTGCCCGACCGAGTACCATGAACACTGAAGCTTTCTTT; CDR3aa: CSARPSTMNTEAFF; j_gene: TRBJ1-1; d_gene: .; abundance: few; v_gene: TRBV20-1
CDR3nt: TGTGCCAGCAGTCCGGGGGGTTCTGAGCAGTTCTTC; CDR3aa: CASSPGGSEQFF; j_gene: TRBJ2-1; d_gene: TRBD2; abundance: many; v_gene: TRBV12-3/TRBV12-4
CDR3nt: TGTGCCATCAGTGAAGCCCCGGACAGGGGGCAGGAGACCCAGTACTTC; CDR3aa: CAISEAPDRGQETQYF; j_gene: TRBJ2-5; d_gene: TRBD1; abundance: .; v_gene: TRBV10-3
CDR3nt: TGTGCCAGCAGTTTGAGCTCAGGGGCGGACGAGCAGTACTTC; CDR3aa: CASSLSSGADEQYF; j_gene: TRBJ2-7; d_gene: .; abundance: .; v_gene: TRBV28
CDR3nt: TGTGCCAGCAGTTACTCGGGGACCCCTCCCCACGAGACCCAGTACTTC; CDR3aa: CASSYSGTPPHETQYF; j_gene: TRBJ2-5; d_gene: .; abundance: few; v_gene: TRBV6-2/TRBV6-3
CDR3nt: TGTGCCAGCAGCTCGGTGCCTACCGAGGCTTGGGAGCAGTACTTC; CDR3aa: CASSSVPTEAWEQYF; j_gene: TRBJ2-7; d_gene: .; abundance: .; v_gene: TRBV7-9
CDR3nt: TGCAGCGTTGGCGGCAGCTTCGAGCAGTACTTC; CDR3aa: CSVGGSFEQYF; j_gene: TRBJ2-7; d_gene: .; abundance: few; v_gene: TRBV29-1
CDR3nt: TGCAGCGTTTGGGGGGGAGGTTTCGCTGAAGCTTTCTTT; CDR3aa: CSVWGGGFAEAFF; j_gene: TRBJ1-1; d_gene: .; abundance: .; v_gene: TRBV29-1
CDR3nt: TGTGCCAGCAGCCTCAGACAGGGCATGGTCTACGAGCAGTACTTC; CDR3aa: CASSLRQGMVYEQYF; j_gene: TRBJ2-7; d_gene: TRBD1; abundance: many; v_gene: TRBV7-2
CDR3nt: TGTGCCAGCAGCCTCGGGACAGGGGAAGTCATTCAGTACTTC; CDR3aa: CASSLGTGEVIQYF; j_gene: TRBJ2-4; d_gene: TRBD1; abundance: .; v_gene: TRBV11-2
CDR3nt: TGTGCCAGCAGCACCGGGGGGACCCAGTACTTC; CDR3aa: CASSTGGTQYF; j_gene: TRBJ2-5; d_gene: .; abundance: .; v_gene: TRBV9
CDR3nt: TGTGCCAGCAGTTACTCGAGTAGCAGGGGAGGTGGAAAACTGTTTTTT; CDR3aa: CASSYSSSRGGGKLFF; j_gene: TRBJ1-4; d_gene: .; abundance: few; v_gene: TRBV6-5
CDR3nt: TGTGCCAGCAGTTACGATAGGACATCCTCCTACGAGCAGTACTTC; CDR3aa: CASSYDRTSSYEQYF; j_gene: TRBJ2-7; d_gene: .; abundance: .; v_gene: TRBV7-9
CDR3nt: TGTGCCACCCAAGTGGGGGGCACTGAAGCTTTCTTT; CDR3aa: CATQVGGTEAFF; j_gene: TRBJ1-1; d_gene: .; abundance: .; v_gene: TRBV6-5
CDR3nt: TGTGCCAGCAGCCAAGATTTAGGGGATACGCAGTATTTT; CDR3aa: CASSQDLGDTQYF; j_gene: TRBJ2-3; d_gene: .; abundance: .; v_gene: TRBV14
CDR3nt: TGTGCCAGCAGCCCACTGGCAAATGAGCAGTTCTTC; CDR3aa: CASSPLANEQFF; j_gene: TRBJ2-1; d_gene: .; abundance: .; v_gene: TRBV7-9
CDR3nt: TGTGCCAGCAGTTCCGACAGGCATGGCTACACCTTC; CDR3aa: CASSSDRHGYTF; j_gene: TRBJ1-2; d_gene: .; abundance: few; v_gene: TRBV28
CDR3nt: TGCAGTGCTACTCCTTTGGGTGTCTCTGGAAACACCATATATTTT; CDR3aa: CSATPLGVSGNTIYF; j_gene: TRBJ1-3; d_gene: .; abundance: many; v_gene: TRBV20-1
CDR3nt: TGTGCCAGCAGCGTCGAGGGGGTTGGGTACAATGAGCAGTTCTTC; CDR3aa: CASSVEGVGYNEQFF; j_gene: TRBJ2-1; d_gene: .; abundance: .; v_gene: TRBV9